This T cell receptor beta chain was identified in a study of vaccination effects on CD4 cells after COVID-19. Study-wide findings and caveats: Researchers report that only 1 of 255 vaccine-induced clones in healthy vaccinees cross-reacted with common cold coronaviruses. Among infection- and vaccine-induced clones, marked clonal contraction occurred late after vaccination.

This clone has more than one count but fewer than ten. Its antigen is currently unknown. Profiling relied on immunoSEQ multiplex PCR, and the TCRdb table lists in-frame clones only, not all of them. This sample has around 30,000 clones, with roughly 70% found just once. Peptide-pool stimulation followed by sequencing identified expanded antigen-specific CD4+ clonotypes in the ViraFEST assay. Following 10 days of culture, CD4+ T cells were isolated. Every participant took two doses of the BNT162b2 or mRNA-1273 vaccine. Researchers reported culturing more than 1.5 million PBMC in each well, adding 8 to 10 IU/ml IL-2 and 9 to 10 ug/ml peptides. Both day 3 and day 7 saw half the medium replaced with IL-2 medium. The receptor's source is a human donor who received a COVID-19 vaccine. Sequencing was performed on CD4+ T cells from PBMCs cultured with HCoV-NL63 spike peptides, taken after COVID-19 vaccination.

The CDR3 here is CAWSRTISRDSPLHF. CDR3 bases: TGTGCCTGGAGTCGGACCATAAGCCGGGATTCACCCCTCCACTTT. The V and J genes are TRBV30 and TRBJ1-6; D unclear. The germline CDR1 and CDR2 sequences are GTSNPN and SVGIG (reference sequence). This CDR3 has 15 residues. The V and J ends lost 2 bases and 8 bases respectively, with 16 bases between them.